This T cell receptor (beta chain) came from a study of T cell responses to AZD1222 COVID-19 vaccine. TCRdb's copy holds only in-frame clones and misses some; the assay was immunoSEQ multiplex PCR. Altogether 130,000 or so clones are present, 92% being singletons, with the ten largest covering 1.1%. The TCR comes from an adult in good health. Sequenced material: peripheral blood, taken on day 0 of AZD1222 vaccination.

This CDR3 reads CASSMSVGTPYSNQPQHF. For the CDR3, the DNA is TGTGCCAGTAGTATGTCGGTGGGGACCCCGTATAGCAATCAGCCCCAGCATTTT. The V call is TRBV19, the J call TRBJ1-5; weak D call: TRBD1 (5 bases). The CDR3 totals 18 residues. Germline CDR1 reads LNHDA; CDR2 reads SQIVND (reference sequence). The V and J ends lost 3 bases and 0 bases respectively, with 18 bases between them.